In its sample, the clone carrying this TCR beta chain was seen many times. The data belong to a study of kidney transplant recipient with SARS-CoV-2 infection. Looked up from germline, CDR1 is SGHTA and CDR2 is FQGTGA. The CDR3 is 14 residues long. The ends were cut back, 5 bases at V and 8 bases at J, with 16 bases in the middle. TCRdb analysed the reads with MiXCR anew, one entry per CDR3 protein. Here the sample spans under 250,000 distinct CDR3 sequences, about 30% being singletons. Sequenced material: a blood sample, taken at baseline and on roughly day 110 from a kidney transplant recipient. This chain connects TRBV7-3 to TRBJ2-1, with a tentative D call TRBD2 (6 bases). The receptor's source is a male patient younger than 45 who had COVID-19 and was a kidney transplant recipient. The graft donor may account for some of the T cells. CDR3 DNA sequence: TGTGCCAGCAGCCCTCTCTTGCGGGATCATGAGCAGTTCTTC. It specifies CASSPLLRDHEQFF.